This TCR beta chain was recorded in a study of response to subunit inactivated influenza vaccine. TCRdb redid the calling of the RT-PCR reads with MiXCR, one entry per CDR3 protein. The sample lists under 550,000 distinct CDR3 sequences, 6% to 9% occurring once. Findings of the study overall: Few new T cells, the authors suggested, are recruited by each seasonal influenza vaccination.

With regard to this clonotype: No antigen is known for it. A much bigger clone sits one base away, suggesting this may be a read error.

The TCR comes from a man aged 45 to 70 who received an inactivated influenza vaccine. This material consisted of PBMCs from blood, taken less than 25 months after vaccination.

The chain's CDR3 is CASGERRKETQYF. The CDR3 nucleotides read TGTGCCAGCGGAGAACGACGGAAAGAGACCCAGTACTTC. V is TRBV2 and J is TRBJ2-5; D is unclear. Germline loops: CDR1 SNHLY, CDR2 FYNNEI. Trimming left V 8 bases short and J 3 bases short, with 13 bases between. The CDR3 contains 13 residues.